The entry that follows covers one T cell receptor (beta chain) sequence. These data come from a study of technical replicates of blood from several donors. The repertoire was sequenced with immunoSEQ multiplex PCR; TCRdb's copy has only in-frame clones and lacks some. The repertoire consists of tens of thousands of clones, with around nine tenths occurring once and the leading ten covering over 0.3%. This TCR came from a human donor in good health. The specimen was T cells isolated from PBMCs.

DNA for the CDR3: TGTGCCAGCAGCTCTTCCTACGAGCAGTACTTC. The encoded protein is CASSSSYEQYF. V gene TRBV5-8 combines with J gene TRBJ2-7; no definite D call. Between the trimmed V and J ends, which lost 3 bases and 1 base, there was a span of 2 bases. The CDR3 runs 11 residues. Per the germline V gene, CDR1 is SGHTS and CDR2 is YDEGEE.